This T cell receptor beta chain came from a study of CD8+CD57+ T cells in acquired aplastic anemia. Overall study context: Mean yield of DNA from sorted CD4+ and CD8+ cells was about 3.2 ug. The study obtained 9 million to 13 million reads on average for CD4+ cells from healthy donors.

Including both end residues, the CDR3 is 13 amino acids long. Germline V lookup: CDR1 SGHTA, CDR2 FQGNSA. Turning to this clonotype: The CDR3 carries no conserved terminal phenylalanine or tryptophan, so it likely arises from a read error. The DNA is omitted, as the CDR3 cannot be located on it reliably, and the CDR3 follows TCRdb's listing.

The study profiled TCR beta VDJ and CDR3 using genomic DNA as template. TCRdb re-called the reads through MiXCR, storing one row per CDR3 protein. The sample yields 400,000 to 500,000 distinct CDR3 sequences, roughly 64% seen once. The chain recombines TRBV7-2 with TRBJ2-1. The sequencing input was sorted CD4+, CD8+, or CD8+CD57+ T cells (not recorded which) from PBMCs. The receptor was isolated from a human donor in good health, serving as a control. CDR3 loop: CASSRTRGSEESH.